These 11 T cell receptor beta chains were sequenced from one sample in a study of OX40 agonist ivuxolimab in advanced cancers. TCRdb keeps only in-frame clones here, not all; method: immunoSEQ multiplex PCR. The sample carries approximately 98,000 clones, around 93% recorded once. The source material was CD4+ or CD8+ T cells sorted from blood, sampled in a trial of the OX40 agonist ivuxolimab. All receptors derive from an adult with an advanced solid tumor such as melanoma, head and neck, liver or kidney cancer.

This chain connects TRBV7-8 to TRBJ2-3; TRBD1 might be the D (5 bases). The CDR3 has 15 amino acids. The germline CDR1 and CDR2 sequences are SGHVS and FQNEAQ. Trimming removed 2 bases at V and 2 bases at J, with 11 bases between. This chain's CDR3 is CASSLQGRDTDTQYF. The CDR3 coding sequence is TGTGCCAGCAGCTTACAAGGCAGGGACACAGATACGCAGTATTTT. Variable domain in full (rest from reference TRBV7-8 and TRBJ2-3): GAGVSQSPRYKVAKRGQDVALRCDPISGHVSLFWYQQALGQGPEFLTYFQNEAQLDKSGLPSDRFFAERPEGSVSTLKIQRTQQEDSAVYLCASSLQGRDTDTQYFGPGTRLTVL.

The chain uses TRBV29-1 and TRBJ1-1; D gene uncertain. The V end lost 4 bases, the J end lost 0 bases, and 9 bases lay between the germline ends. This CDR3 is built from 13 residues. CDR1 is SQVTM, CDR2 ANQGSEA, per germline. The CDR3 is CSVAWRMNTEAFF. The DNA for the CDR3 is TGCAGCGTTGCTTGGAGGATGAACACTGAAGCTTTCTTT.

The genes are TRBV2 and TRBJ1-5, with no clear D. Germline V CDR1 and CDR2: SNHLY, FYNNEI. This CDR3 has 12 residues. Trimming stripped 6 bases from V and 7 bases from J, with 10 bases between. In DNA, the CDR3 is TGTGCCAGCAGGGGCTGGGAACAGCCCCAGCATTTT. Translation gives CASRGWEQPQHF. The whole variable domain, filled in from reference TRBV2 and TRBJ1-5, reads EPEVTQTPSHQVTQMGQEVILRCVPISNHLYFYWYRQILGQKVEFLVSFYNNEISEKSEIFDDQFSVERPDGSNFTLKIRSTKLEDSAMYFCASRGWEQPQHFGDGTRLSIL.

V gene TRBV19 combines with J gene TRBJ1-1; 9 bases map to TRBD1. J was trimmed by 1 base and V by 5 bases; bases with no gene match: 8. CDR1 and CDR2 from the germline V gene are LNHDA and SQIVND (reference sequence). This CDR3 has 16 amino acids. The CDR3 DNA reads TGTGCCAGTAGTTGGGGACAGGGAGGTCGGAACACTGAAGCTTTCTTT. Translating it yields CASSWGQGGRNTEAFF.

The gene calls are TRBV5-4 and TRBJ1-1, with no clear D. Trimming stripped 3 bases from V and 0 bases from J, with 6 bases between. Germline CDR1 and CDR2: SGHNT and YYREEE (reference sequence). This CDR3 is 13 amino acids long. CDR3 in amino acids: CASSSEMNTEAFF. CDR3 sequence (DNA): TGTGCCAGCAGCTCAGAAATGAACACTGAAGCTTTCTTT.

The CDR3 coding sequence is TGTGCCAGCAGTGGAAGGCTAGCGAGTTCCTACGAGCAGTACTTC. It codes for CASSGRLASSYEQYF. The gene calls are TRBV2 and TRBJ2-7, with a weak D call TRBD2 (6 bases). Trimming pared 4 bases from V and 1 base from J, leaving 14 bases between. This CDR3 is built from 15 residues. Per germline, CDR1 SNHLY and CDR2 FYNNEI. Together with reference TRBV2 and TRBJ2-7, the CDR3 gives the full variable domain: EPEVTQTPSHQVTQMGQEVILRCVPISNHLYFYWYRQILGQKVEFLVSFYNNEISEKSEIFDDQFSVERPDGSNFTLKIRSTKLEDSAMYFCASSGRLASSYEQYFGPGTRLTVT.

The chain uses TRBV28 and TRBJ2-5; D remains ambiguous. The CDR3 covers 11 residues. The germline V gene encodes CDR1 MDHEN and CDR2 SYDVKM. Trimming removed 6 bases from V and 2 bases from J, with 4 bases in between. Here the CDR3 reads CASRHQETQYF. CDR3 nucleotides: TGTGCCAGCAGGCATCAAGAGACCCAGTACTTC.

The V gene is TRBV5-5, the J gene TRBJ1-4; a possible D gene is TRBD1 (5 bases). The germline CDR1 and CDR2 sequences are SGHKS and YYEKEE (reference sequence). The CDR3 spans 15 residues. Trimming removed 3 bases from V and 6 bases from J, with 15 bases in between. CDR3 protein: CASSSWDQGDEKLFF. The CDR3 DNA is TGTGCCAGCAGCTCATGGGACCAGGGCGATGAAAAACTGTTTTTT.

The V gene is TRBV7-8, the J gene TRBJ1-4; a weak D match, TRBD1 (6 bases). V lost 3 bases, J lost 4 bases, and 15 bases lay in between. This CDR3 contains 16 residues. From germline, CDR1 is SGHVS and CDR2 FQNEAQ. The CDR3 nucleotides are TGTGCCAGCAGCTTCTTAACAGGGAAAATTAATGAAAAACTGTTTTTT. Translation gives CASSFLTGKINEKLFF.

Comment on this clone: This CDR3 is also generated by other DNA sequences in the sample. The chain uses TRBV30 and TRBJ1-2; D call uncertain. Looked up from germline, CDR1 is GTSNPN and CDR2 is SVGIG (reference sequence). This CDR3 has 13 residues. V lost 0 bases, J lost 8 bases, and 13 bases lay in between. CDR3 loop: CAWSVPAGGGYTF. The DNA of the CDR3 is TGTGCCTGGAGTGTACCCGCCGGTGGGGGCTACACCTTC.

The chain recombines TRBV19 with TRBJ2-6, with 9 bases that match TRBD1. This CDR3 comprises 18 residues. V gave up 3 bases and J gave up 0 bases; unmatched junction bases: 6. Germline CDR1 LNHDA, CDR2 SQIVND (reference sequence). CDR3: CASSIPGQGASGANVLTF. The CDR3 DNA reads TGTGCCAGTAGTATTCCGGGACAGGGAGCCTCTGGGGCCAACGTCCTGACTTTC.